The clone carrying this T cell receptor (beta chain) was recorded a few times. Its antigen is currently unknown. The data belong to a study of CD8+ T cells in alopecia areata. Points from the study as a whole: Lesional tissue from the scalp (especially in alopecia totalis/universalis) showed higher clonality than normal scalp.

The length of the CDR3 is 14 residues. CDR1 is SGHTA and CDR2 is FQGNSA in the germline V gene. V shed 5 bases, J shed 1 base, and the junction held 4 bases outside the gene matches. Researchers sorted CD4+ cells into CD25+CD127- cells for five or six patients. Sorted out of PBMCs were CD4+ T cells and CD8+ T cells. cDNA serving as the sequencing template came from extracted, reverse transcribed RNA. Clones were read by immunoSEQ multiplex PCR, and TCRdb kept only the in-frame ones, dropping some. The profile shows about 37,000 clones, around half of them singletons. The sequenced sample was CD4+ Tregs sorted from blood. The V gene is TRBV7-2, the J gene TRBJ1-1; 7 bases are shared with TRBD1. This clonotype was sampled from a human donor with alopecia areata. CDR3 amino acids: CASSGRDRNTEAFF. In DNA, the CDR3 is TGTGCCAGCAGCGGACGGGACAGGAACACTGAAGCTTTCTTT.